This is a list of T cell receptor beta chains from one sample in a study of control samples from healthy donors and cancer patients. Clones were sequenced by immunoSEQ multiplex PCR, and TCRdb holds only the in-frame ones, with some missing. Here the sample spans under 65,000 clones, approximately 90% being singletons. Source material: PBMCs. These receptors came from a woman aged 45-59 years with colorectal cancer. Both conserved end residues are part of each CDR3. The order of the fields is CDR3 length, clone size, J gene, V gene, D gene, CDR3 DNA, CDR3 protein. A D gene is named only where the DNA matches it firmly. The size entry is marked missing in some rows and otherwise reads once, few, many or a size class.

>15|.|TRBJ2-1|TRBV7-2|TRBD2
TGTGCCAGCAGCCCGAGGAGCGGGAGGGCCCATGAGCAGTTCTTC
CASSPRSGRAHEQFF
>18|.|TRBJ1-3|TRBV18|TRBD1
TGTGCCAGCTCACCACGGGGGACAGGGACCAGAATAGGAAACACCATATATTTT
CASSPRGTGTRIGNTIYF
>16|.|TRBJ1-4|TRBV10-2|TRBD1
TGCGCCAGCAGTGACCTTCTCTGGACAGGGAACGAAAAACTGTTTTTT
CASSDLLWTGNEKLFF
>14|.|TRBJ2-7|TRBV28|.
TGTGCCAGCAGTTCAGCGGGACACAACTACGAGCAGTACTTC
CASSSAGHNYEQYF
>14|.|TRBJ2-5|TRBV3-1/TRBV3-2|.
TGTGCCAGCAGCCATCCCGGCGGATGGGAGACCCAGTACTTC
CASSHPGGWETQYF
>18|.|TRBJ1-1|TRBV28|.
TGTGCCAGCAGTTTAGGCCTCATCGACGAAATAATGAACACTGAAGCTTTCTTT
CASSLGLIDEIMNTEAFF
>12|.|TRBJ2-1|TRBV7-2|.
TGTGCCAGTGGTTGGTCGGGGAATGAGCAGTTCTTC
CASGWSGNEQFF
>14|.|TRBJ2-7|TRBV5-1|TRBD1
TGCGCCAGCAGCACCGGGACAGGGGACTACGAGCAGTACTTC
CASSTGTGDYEQYF
>15|.|TRBJ2-3|TRBV28|TRBD2
TGTGCCAGCAGCCTTAGCGGGGCTTACACAGATACGCAGTATTTT
CASSLSGAYTDTQYF
>13|.|TRBJ1-1|TRBV18|.
TGTGCCAGCTCACCACCCCTGAGGACTGAAGCTTTCTTT
CASSPPLRTEAFF
>15|.|TRBJ2-3|TRBV11-3|TRBD1
TGTGCCAGCAGCTTGAGGACAGGGGGCACAGATACGCAGTATTTT
CASSLRTGGTDTQYF
>13|once|TRBJ2-3|TRBV28|TRBD1
TGTGCCAGCACCGACAGGGGGCCAGATACGCAGTATTTT
CASTDRGPDTQYF
>13|.|TRBJ1-2|TRBV6-1|.
TGTGCCAGCAGTGAAGGGACCCACTATGGCTACACCTTC
CASSEGTHYGYTF
>13|.|TRBJ1-6|TRBV30|.
TGTGCCTGGGAGGGCTTTGGGAATTCACCCCTCCACTTT
CAWEGFGNSPLHF
>15|few|TRBJ2-5|TRBV3-1/TRBV3-2|TRBD2
TGTGCCAGCAGCCAGGGAGCGGGGGGGCCTATGACCCAGTACTTC
CASSQGAGGPMTQYF
>15|.|TRBJ1-2|TRBV28|.
TGTGCCAGCAGCCCCTCCTTCAGTATAAACTATGGCTACACCTTC
CASSPSFSINYGYTF
>17|.|TRBJ2-2|TRBV9|TRBD1
TGTGCCAGCAGCGTAGCTCGGGACAGGGGGGACACCGGGGAGCTGTTTTTT
CASSVARDRGDTGELFF
>16|.|TRBJ2-3|TRBV28|.
TGTGCCAGCAGTTTATACCGGGGGCGGTCATCAGATACGCAGTATTTT
CASSLYRGRSSDTQYF
>15|few|TRBJ2-7|TRBV7-9|TRBD1
TGTGCCAGCAGCTTTCTGTCCGGGACAGGGAGTGAGCAGTACTTC
CASSFLSGTGSEQYF
>12|few|TRBJ2-5|TRBV28|.
TGTGCCAGCAGTACCGGAGGGGAGACCCAGTACTTC
CASSTGGETQYF
>15|.|TRBJ2-1|TRBV6-1|.
TGTGCCAGCAGTGAAGCGGGGATAAGGTACAATGAGCAGTTCTTC
CASSEAGIRYNEQFF
>13|.|TRBJ1-6|TRBV5-4|.
TGTGCCAGCAGCGACGTGGGTAATTCACCCCTCCACTTT
CASSDVGNSPLHF
>15|.|TRBJ1-4|TRBV19|.
TGTGCCAGTAGTATGCGGCAGGGAGCTAATGAAAAACTGTTTTTT
CASSMRQGANEKLFF